This passage covers 20 T cell receptor beta chains from one sample sequenced in a study of CD8 T cell repertoires and HIV-1 epitope variants. Clones were read by immunoSEQ multiplex PCR, and TCRdb kept only the in-frame ones, dropping some. This table has roughly 5,700 clones, under 70% appearing once. Their antigen targets remain unknown. Material for sequencing was cultured CD8+ T cells derived from PBMCs. All receptors derive from a male donor with HIV.

CDR3 sequence: CASSERDRGIYEQYF. CDR3 sequence (DNA): TGTGCCAGCAGTGAAAGGGACAGGGGGATATACGAGCAGTACTTC. The chain links TRBV6-1 to TRBJ2-7; 11 bases are shared with TRBD1. The CDR3 extends over 15 amino acids. The V gene end was trimmed by 2 bases and the J gene end by 4 bases; junction bases not matched to a gene: 4. From germline, CDR1 is MNHNS and CDR2 SASEGT.

This clone has only a few counts. This rearrangement joins TRBV13 to TRBJ2-7; possibly TRBD1 or TRBD2 for D (5 bases each). V lost 0 bases to trimming and J lost 4 bases, with 10 bases between them. The CDR3 covers 14 residues. Germline values: CDR1 PRHDT, CDR2 FYEKMQ (reference sequence). The CDR3 DNA reads as TGTGCCAGCAGCTTAGGGGGGGATACTTACGAGCAGTACTTC. This sequence encodes CASSLGGDTYEQYF.

This clone has a handful of counts. The chain employs TRBV4-2 and TRBJ2-2; TRBD1 agrees at 7 bases. CDR1 LGHNA and CDR2 YNFKEQ come from the germline V gene. The CDR3 sequence is 16 residues long. V dropped 0 bases and J dropped 1; count of bases not matched to a gene: 2. In DNA form, the CDR3 reads TGTGCCAGCAGCCAAGACGACAGGGTGAACACCGGGGAGCTGTTTTTT. This gives the protein CASSQDDRVNTGELFF.

The rearrangement joins TRBV6-4 to TRBJ2-3, with 7 bases lining up with TRBD1. This CDR3 is built from 19 residues. Germline assignment: CDR1 MRHNA and CDR2 SNTAGT. After removal of 0 bases from V and 6 bases from J, the junction contained 18 bases not matched to a gene. The CDR3 here is CASSDSRIPSLGGPDTQYF. CDR3 nucleotide sequence: TGTGCCAGCAGTGACTCGAGAATCCCTTCCTTAGGGGGCCCGGATACGCAGTATTTT.

The rearrangement joins TRBV6-6 to TRBJ2-3; 12 bases map to TRBD2. Germline assignment: CDR1 MNHNY and CDR2 SVGAGI (reference sequence). With V trimmed by 6 bases and J by 2 bases, 6 bases remained unmatched. CDR3 size: 16 residues. CDR3: CASSSGLAGSTDTQYF. The CDR3, as DNA: TGTGCCAGCAGCTCCGGACTAGCGGGATCCACAGATACGCAGTATTTT.

Here the CDR3 reads CASSEDGTRELWYYTQYF. CDR3 in DNA: TGTGCCAGCAGTGAAGACGGGACTAGGGAATTGTGGTACTATACGCAGTATTTT. The chain combines TRBV2 with TRBJ2-3; 8 nucleotides line up with TRBD2. V dropped 1 base and J dropped 7; count of bases not matched to a gene: 16. Germline CDR1 reads SNHLY; CDR2 reads FYNNEI. This CDR3 has 18 residues.

J is TRBJ2-6 and V is TRBV4-3; D is ambiguous. This CDR3 contains 18 residues. V lost 0 bases to trimming and J lost 1 base, with 13 bases between them. Germline CDR1 is LGHNA and CDR2 is YSLEER. The chain's CDR3 is CASSQDEAFTSGANVLTF. The CDR3 DNA is TGCGCCAGCAGCCAAGATGAGGCCTTTACGTCTGGGGCCAACGTCCTGACTTTC.

The rearrangement links TRBV6-5 to TRBJ2-1, with D possibly matching TRBD1 (7 bases). Germline-derived CDR1 and CDR2 are MNHEY and SVGAGI. The CDR3 length is 14 residues. V was clipped by 7 bases and J by 6 bases, with 16 bases between them. CDR3 loop: CASTDREVGNEQFF. In nucleotides, the CDR3 is TGTGCCAGCACCGACAGGGAGGTCGGCAATGAGCAGTTCTTC.

The chain is built from TRBV28 and TRBJ1-2; no firm D call. Germline CDR1 MDHEN, CDR2 SYDVKM. This CDR3 has 14 residues. V shed 6 bases and J shed 4 bases, with 15 bases lying between them. CDR3 amino acids: CASSLDTLGYGYTF. CDR3 in DNA: TGTGCCAGCAGCCTAGACACCCTGGGCTATGGCTACACCTTC.

The J gene is TRBJ2-1, the V gene TRBV19, with 10 bases that match TRBD2. Trimming took 7 bases from V and 7 from J; bases not matched to a gene: 10. Germline loops: CDR1 LNHDA, CDR2 SQIVND (reference sequence). CDR3 length: 15 residues. The CDR3 bases are TGTGCCAGTACAATGGGAGCGGGAGGGCGGAATGAGCAGTTCTTC. Protein product: CASTMGAGGRNEQFF.

This clone appeared a few times. This sequence joins TRBV7-9 and TRBJ2-1; a possible D gene is TRBD2 (6 bases). V was shortened by 8 bases and J by 4 bases, with 18 bases between the two germline ends. In germline, CDR1 is SEHNR, CDR2 FQNEAQ (reference sequence). The CDR3 spans 15 residues. Here the CDR3 reads CASLPTGLQYNEQFF. The CDR3 nucleotides are TGTGCCAGCTTGCCAACGGGACTCCAATACAATGAGCAGTTCTTC.

This chain uses TRBV27 with TRBJ2-7, with a tentative D call TRBD1 (5 bases). The CDR3 runs to 15 residues. V was cut by 2 bases and J by 2 bases, with 13 bases left in between. Germline CDR1 MNHEY, CDR2 SMNVEV (reference sequence). The CDR3 spells CASSLNRNTPYEQYF. The DNA of the CDR3 is TGTGCCAGCAGTTTAAACAGGAATACTCCCTACGAGCAGTACTTC.

This chain links TRBV5-1 with TRBJ2-3; 8 bases map to TRBD2. Germline V lookup: CDR1 SGHRS, CDR2 YFSETQ. Trimming removed 4 bases from V and 2 bases from J; junction bases left unmatched: 6. This CDR3 contains 15 residues. The CDR3 region has the DNA TGCGCCAGCAGCGGGCGGGGGGCTCCCACAGATACGCAGTATTTT. Its translation is CASSGRGAPTDTQYF.

The gene calls are TRBV19 and TRBJ1-4; 9 bases fit TRBD1. This CDR3 contains 15 residues. The J segment lost 7 bases and the V segment lost 3 bases, leaving 6 bases of the junction unmatched. In germline, CDR1 is LNHDA, CDR2 SQIVND (reference sequence). CDR3 protein: CASSMETGGSEKLFF. As DNA, the CDR3 is TGTGCCAGTAGTATGGAGACAGGGGGGTCTGAAAAACTGTTTTTT.

Only a few counts were recorded for this clone. The chain carries TRBV5-5 and TRBJ1-1; D is possibly TRBD1 (5 bases). Germline V gives CDR1 SGHKS, CDR2 YYEKEE (reference sequence). The length of the CDR3 is 15 residues. Trimming stripped 0 bases from V and 2 bases from J, with 11 bases between. CDR3 bases: TGTGCCAGCAGCTTGGAGACAGTTGACAACACTGAAGCTTTCTTT. This sequence encodes CASSLETVDNTEAFF.

CDR3 in amino acids: CASLRFFGTDTQYF. The CDR3 DNA reads TGTGCCAGTCTTCGGTTCTTCGGCACAGATACGCAGTATTTT. V is TRBV28 and J is TRBJ2-3, with no clear D. The CDR3 has 14 residues. CDR1 and CDR2 from the germline V gene are MDHEN and SYDVKM. V shed 9 bases and J shed 1 base, with 14 bases lying between them.

The genes are TRBV6-5 and TRBJ2-7, with 7 bases aligning to TRBD1. The germline V gene has CDR1 MNHEY and CDR2 SVGAGI. J gave up 6 bases and V 5 bases, and 10 bases lay outside the gene matches. The length of the CDR3 is 14 residues. The CDR3 sequence is CASSPALTGSEQYF. DNA for the CDR3: TGTGCCAGCAGTCCCGCCCTGACAGGGAGCGAGCAGTACTTC.

The V and J genes are TRBV29-1 and TRBJ1-4; 7 positions match TRBD1. This CDR3 has 13 amino acids. The V segment lost 4 bases and the J segment 5 bases; nucleotides outside the gene matches: 4. The V gene's germline CDR1 is SQVTM and CDR2 ANQGSEA. CDR3 DNA sequence: TGCAGCGTTGCAGGGGGTGGGAATGAAAAACTGTTTTTT. Translation: CSVAGGGNEKLFF.

The chain is built from TRBV11-2 and TRBJ1-3; D gene unclear. The CDR3 consists of 14 residues. Trimming cost V 0 bases and J 0 bases, with 3 bases left between them. Germline V lookup: CDR1 SGHAT, CDR2 FQNNGV. CDR3 residues: CASSLDYSGNTIYF. CDR3 DNA: TGTGCCAGCAGCTTAGATTACTCTGGAAACACCATATATTTT.

CDR3 nucleotide sequence: TGTGCCAGCAGCGTAGGTAGCGGGGGGGCGAAAGAGCAGTTCTTC. This translates into CASSVGSGGAKEQFF. This chain links TRBV9 with TRBJ2-1; 11 bases agree with TRBD2. V was clipped by 0 bases and J by 10 bases; unmatched bases: 6. Germline CDR1 reads SGDLS; CDR2 reads YYNGEE. This CDR3 has 15 amino acids.